These 19 T cell receptor beta chains came from one sample sequenced in a study of cytomegalovirus exposure and HLA in healthy donors. Amplification used 60 Vbeta primers and 13 Jbeta primers. Some clones are missing from TCRdb's copy, which holds only in-frame ones; the method was immunoSEQ multiplex PCR. The sample holds around 180,000 clones, around 77% seen once. What was sequenced was PBMCs. These receptors all stem from a man in his fifties or sixties in good health and CMV-seronegative.

This rearrangement joins TRBV28 to TRBJ2-7; 11 bases line up with TRBD2. The germline V gene encodes CDR1 MDHEN and CDR2 SYDVKM. There are 15 residues in the CDR3. The junction had 7 bases not matched to a gene; V was cut back by 4 bases and J by 5 bases. The CDR3 region is CASSSSGRFPDEQYF. CDR3 DNA: TGTGCCAGCAGTTCTAGCGGGAGGTTCCCGGACGAGCAGTACTTC.

The chain uses TRBV5-1 and TRBJ1-2; the D gene is possibly TRBD1 (6 bases). Trimming shortened V by 0 bases and J by 8 bases, and 14 bases separated the two germline ends. The CDR3 length is 14 residues. The V gene's germline CDR1 is SGHRS and CDR2 YFSETQ. In nucleotides, the CDR3 is TGCGCCAGCAGCTTGGCCGGGGACACCGAGGGCTACACCTTC. As protein: CASSLAGDTEGYTF.

CDR3 nucleotides: TGTGCCAGCAGTACGCTCAGGGGGCTTACAGATACGCAGTATTTT. Its translation: CASSTLRGLTDTQYF. The rearrangement uses TRBV6-5 and TRBJ2-3, with 8 bases aligning to TRBD1. The CDR3 spans 15 residues. V shed 5 bases, J shed 3 bases, and the junction held 7 bases outside the gene matches. From germline, CDR1 is MNHEY and CDR2 SVGAGI.

This chain links TRBV7-8 with TRBJ1-1; D not resolved. Germline V gene sequence: CDR1 SGHVS, CDR2 FQNEAQ. The V end was cut by 1 base, the J end by 0 bases, with 6 bases between. The CDR3 consists of 14 residues. As DNA, the CDR3 is TGTGCCAGCAGCTTAGGGCCACTGAACACTGAAGCTTTCTTT. Its translation is CASSLGPLNTEAFF.

The chain carries TRBV14 and TRBJ2-2, with D possibly being TRBD2 (5 bases). The CDR3 has 15 residues. Between the trimmed V and J ends, which lost 6 bases and 4 bases, there was a span of 15 bases. Germline V gene lookup returns CDR1 SGHDN and CDR2 FVKESK. The CDR3 DNA reads TGTGCCAGCAGAGGCGGGCTAACGGGCACCGGGGAGCTGTTTTTT. Amino acids: CASRGGLTGTGELFF.

This clone was observed a single time. The CDR3 reads CAWSFGDRRGEKLFF. As DNA, the CDR3 is TGTGCCTGGAGTTTTGGGGACAGGAGGGGAGAAAAACTGTTTTTT. The chain carries TRBV30 and TRBJ1-4; TRBD1 agrees at 8 bases. The CDR3 spans 15 residues. After removal of 2 bases from V and 8 bases from J, the junction contained 10 bases not matched to a gene. Germline V gives CDR1 GTSNPN, CDR2 SVGIG (reference sequence).

This sequence joins TRBV19 and TRBJ1-1; TRBD1 matches 7 bases. This CDR3 has 17 residues. V shed 0 bases and J 5 bases; nucleotides not matched to a gene: 12. Per germline, CDR1 LNHDA and CDR2 SQIVND (reference sequence). As DNA, the CDR3 is TGTGCCAGTAGTATAGAGGGGGGTAGGGGGCTGGGGACTGAAGCTTTCTTT. Translating gives CASSIEGGRGLGTEAFF.

The rearrangement joins TRBV2 to TRBJ2-3, with TRBD2 matching over 12 bases. The V segment lost 6 bases and the J segment 7 bases; nucleotides outside the gene matches: 5. This CDR3 is built from 14 residues. CDR1 and CDR2 (germline): SNHLY, FYNNEI. The CDR3 DNA reads TGTGCCAGCAGGCTAGCGGGGGGGGCGTATACGCAGTATTTT. Translation gives CASRLAGGAYTQYF.

This chain uses TRBV28 with TRBJ2-7; D might be TRBD2 (5 bases). V was trimmed by 6 bases and J by 0 bases, leaving 9 bases between them. The CDR3 extends over 13 amino acids. Germline V gene sequence: CDR1 MDHEN, CDR2 SYDVKM. In nucleotides, the CDR3 is TGTGCCAGCAGAAATGGAGGCTCCTACGAGCAGTACTTC. Protein sequence: CASRNGGSYEQYF.

This chain uses TRBV6-1 with TRBJ2-1, with TRBD1 as a possible D gene (5 bases). The CDR3 covers 15 residues. CDR1 and CDR2 from the germline V gene are MNHNS and SASEGT. With 5 bases removed from V and 8 bases from J, the gap between germline ends came to 19 bases. In DNA form, the CDR3 reads TGTGCCAGCAGTCAACGAAGGGGCGCGCGCGATGAGCAGTTCTTC. It codes for CASSQRRGARDEQFF.

The V and J genes are TRBV6-1 and TRBJ2-7; possible D gene TRBD2, 6 bases. This CDR3 is built from 14 residues. Germline CDR1 MNHNS, CDR2 SASEGT. Between the trimmed V and J ends, which lost 11 bases and 4 bases, there was a span of 21 bases. CDR3 sequence (DNA): TGTGCCGGCGATAGCGGAGGGGCAGTATACGAGCAGTACTTC. Protein sequence: CAGDSGGAVYEQYF.

This chain connects TRBV5-1 to TRBJ2-7; TRBD2 agrees at 10 bases. The CDR3 totals 15 residues. V lost 1 base to trimming and J lost 3 bases; unmatched junction nucleotides: 4. In germline, CDR1 is SGHRS, CDR2 YFSETQ. CDR3 loop: CASSLKAGGHYEQYF. DNA of the CDR3: TGCGCCAGCAGCTTGAAAGCGGGGGGGCACTACGAGCAGTACTTC.

The CDR3 region has the DNA TGTGCCAGCAGCAGCAACAGGGTCGGCTACGAGCAGTACTTC. Encoded protein: CASSSNRVGYEQYF. This sequence joins TRBV11-1 and TRBJ2-7; D may be TRBD1 (6 bases). Trimming removed 5 bases from V and 3 bases from J, with 14 bases in between. Germline V gene sequence: CDR1 SGHAT, CDR2 FQDESV (reference sequence). The CDR3 spans 14 residues.

V usage is TRBV27 and J usage is TRBJ2-7; 7 bases are shared with TRBD1. From germline, CDR1 is MNHEY and CDR2 SMNVEV (reference sequence). J lost 5 bases, V lost 3 bases, and 7 bases had no gene match. This CDR3 spans 14 amino acids. The CDR3 loop is CASSFQRGQDEQYF. The CDR3 DNA sequence: TGTGCCAGCAGTTTTCAAAGGGGGCAGGACGAGCAGTACTTC.

This rearrangement joins TRBV9 to TRBJ2-7; D remains ambiguous. The V end was cut by 1 base, the J end by 5 bases, with 10 bases between. The germline V gene has CDR1 SGDLS and CDR2 YYNGEE. The CDR3 extends over 13 amino acids. CDR3 amino acids: CASSVTQTNEQYF. CDR3 nucleotide sequence: TGTGCCAGCAGCGTAACACAGACCAACGAGCAGTACTTC.

This clone was seen repeatedly, ten times or more. The gene calls are TRBV9 and TRBJ1-1; 8 bases fit TRBD1. From germline, CDR1 is SGDLS and CDR2 YYNGEE. V was pared by 5 bases and J by 1 base, with 1 base of the junction left unmatched. The CDR3 runs 13 residues. CDR3 amino acids: CASRQGGNTEAFF. For the CDR3, the DNA is TGTGCCAGCAGACAGGGGGGGAACACTGAAGCTTTCTTT.

V usage is TRBV27 and J usage is TRBJ2-5; TRBD2 aligns across 12 bases. The germline CDR1 and CDR2 sequences are MNHEY and SMNVEV (reference sequence). The trim removed 3 bases at V and 11 bases at J, leaving 10 bases unmatched. CDR3 size: 15 residues. This CDR3 is CASSFQTSGSSEQYF. Here the CDR3 DNA reads TGTGCCAGCAGTTTCCAGACTAGCGGGAGTAGTGAGCAGTACTTC.

This clone was detected once. The chain employs TRBV4-2 and TRBJ2-1, with 7 nucleotides matching TRBD2. The J segment lost 7 bases and the V segment lost 3 bases, leaving 9 bases of the junction unmatched. Germline CDR1 is LGHNA and CDR2 is YNFKEQ. The CDR3 is 15 residues long. CDR3 sequence reads: CASSQGDYGGNEQFF. The CDR3, as DNA: TGTGCCAGCAGCCAGGGGGACTACGGCGGGAATGAGCAGTTCTTC.

The rearrangement joins TRBV18 to TRBJ2-7, with TRBD1 matching 9 bases. Germline lookup yields CDR1 KGHSH and CDR2 LQKENI. This CDR3 contains 16 residues. The trim removed 5 bases at V and 3 bases at J, leaving 11 bases unmatched. In DNA form, the CDR3 reads TGTGCCAGCTCAGAGGGACAGGGATCCACATACTACGAGCAGTACTTC. This sequence encodes CASSEGQGSTYYEQYF.